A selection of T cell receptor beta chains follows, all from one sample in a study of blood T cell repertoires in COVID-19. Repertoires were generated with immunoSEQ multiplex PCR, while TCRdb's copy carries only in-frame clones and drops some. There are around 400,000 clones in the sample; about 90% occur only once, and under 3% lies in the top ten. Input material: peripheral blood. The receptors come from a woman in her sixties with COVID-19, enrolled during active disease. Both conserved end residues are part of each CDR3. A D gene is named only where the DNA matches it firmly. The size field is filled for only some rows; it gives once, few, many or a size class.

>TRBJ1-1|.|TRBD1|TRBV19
CASHRDRGPVEGAFF
TGTGCCAGCCACCGGGACAGGGGGCCCGTAGAAGGAGCTTTCTTT
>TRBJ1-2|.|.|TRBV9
CASSVGGGGYTF
TGTGCCAGCAGCGTAGGTGGGGGCGGCTACACCTTC
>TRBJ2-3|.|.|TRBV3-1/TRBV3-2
CASSQGAGAHSDTQYF
TGTGCCAGCAGCCAAGGGGCGGGGGCGCACTCAGATACGCAGTATTTT
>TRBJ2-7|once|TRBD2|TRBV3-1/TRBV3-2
CASSQLAGNYEQYF
TGTGCCAGCAGCCAGCTAGCGGGGAATTACGAGCAGTACTTC
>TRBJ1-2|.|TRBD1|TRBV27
CASSRDRRSGGYTF
TGTGCCAGCAGTAGGGACAGGCGCTCTGGCGGCTACACCTTC
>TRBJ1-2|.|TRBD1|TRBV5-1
CASSRNTPGQADYGYTF
TGCGCCAGCAGCCGAAATACTCCGGGACAGGCCGACTATGGCTACACCTTC
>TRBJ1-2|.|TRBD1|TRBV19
CASSRLGTGADGYTF
TGTGCCAGTAGTAGGCTGGGAACAGGGGCGGATGGCTACACCTTC
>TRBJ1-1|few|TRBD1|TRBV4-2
CASSQVGTGGTEAFF
TGTGCCAGCAGCCAAGTCGGCACAGGGGGTACTGAAGCTTTCTTT
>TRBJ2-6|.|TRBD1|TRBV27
CASRTWTGPGANVLTF
TGTGCCAGCAGAACCTGGACAGGGCCTGGGGCCAACGTCCTGACTTTC
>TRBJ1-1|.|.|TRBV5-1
CASGAGETEAFF
TGCGCCAGCGGCGCAGGGGAGACTGAAGCTTTCTTT
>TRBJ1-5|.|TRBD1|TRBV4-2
CASSLGGQGPQPQHF
TGTGCCAGCAGCCTCGGCGGACAGGGACCTCAGCCCCAGCATTTT
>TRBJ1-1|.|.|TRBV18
CASSPTDLNTEAFF
TGTGCCAGCTCACCAACAGATCTGAACACTGAAGCTTTCTTT
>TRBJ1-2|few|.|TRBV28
CASSFNSYGYTF
TGTGCCAGCAGTTTTAACAGCTATGGCTACACCTTC
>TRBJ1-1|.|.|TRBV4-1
CASSLGGAGFTEAFF
TGCGCCAGCAGCCTAGGGGGGGCGGGGTTCACTGAAGCTTTCTTT
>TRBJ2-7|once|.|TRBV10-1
CASSESMAGGNYEQYF
TGCGCCAGCAGTGAGTCGATGGCAGGGGGGAACTACGAGCAGTACTTC
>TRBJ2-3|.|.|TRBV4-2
CASSQVLGGYSTDTQYF
TGTGCCAGCAGCCAAGTACTCGGGGGATATAGCACAGATACGCAGTATTTT
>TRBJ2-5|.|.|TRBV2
CASSADSQETQYF
TGTGCCAGCAGTGCGGACAGCCAAGAGACCCAGTACTTC
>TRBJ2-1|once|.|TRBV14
CASSRLGGYSYNEQFF
TGTGCCAGCAGCCGCCTGGGGGGATACTCCTACAATGAGCAGTTCTTC
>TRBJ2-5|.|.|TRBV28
CASSLGGVQETQYF
TGTGCCAGCAGTTTGGGAGGAGTCCAAGAGACCCAGTACTTC
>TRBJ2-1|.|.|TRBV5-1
CASSLPGTYYNEQFF
TGCGCCAGCAGCCTTCCCGGGACATATTACAATGAGCAGTTCTTC
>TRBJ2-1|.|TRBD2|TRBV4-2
CASSQFAGGTNEQFF
TGTGCCAGCAGCCAATTTGCGGGGGGTACCAATGAGCAGTTCTTC
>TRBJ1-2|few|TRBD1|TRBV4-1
CASSLSRGSSGTGSYGYTF
TGCGCCAGCAGCCTGAGCAGGGGAAGCTCCGGGACAGGGTCCTATGGCTACACCTTC
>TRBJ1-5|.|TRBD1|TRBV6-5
CASSYSDRDNQPQHF
TGTGCCAGCAGTTACTCGGACAGGGACAATCAGCCCCAGCATTTT
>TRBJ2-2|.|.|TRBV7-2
CASSLLAGVLVTGELFF
TGTGCCAGCAGCCTTTTAGCAGGGGTCCTAGTCACCGGGGAGCTGTTTTTT
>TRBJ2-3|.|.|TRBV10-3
CAISEGIARDTQYF
TGTGCCATCAGTGAGGGTATAGCCCGAGATACGCAGTATTTT
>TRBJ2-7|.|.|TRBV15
CATSVLGTTYEQYF
TGTGCCACCAGCGTTCTTGGGACAACCTACGAGCAGTACTTC
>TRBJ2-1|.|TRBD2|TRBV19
CASSIGTSGNNEQFF
TGTGCCAGTAGTATCGGGACTAGCGGTAACAATGAGCAGTTCTTC